These T cell receptor beta chains were read from a single sample in a study of T cells in Graves' hyperthyroidism and ophthalmopathy. TCRdb re-analysed the multiplex PCR reads in MiXCR, keeping a single row per CDR3 protein. The sample consists of about 590,000 distinct CDR3 sequences, 15% to 19% of them appearing once. The specimen was blood. The receptors come from a woman aged 25 to 39 with Graves' hyperthyroidism. CDR3s include the opening cysteine and the closing phenylalanine or tryptophan. Fields, in order: V gene, D gene, J gene, clone size, CDR3 DNA, CDR3 protein. D genes are given only for firm matches. The size of a clone is reported for some rows only, either as once, few or many, or as a class for expanded clones.

TRBV7-8	-	TRBJ2-6	-	TGTGCCAGCAGCCGGATTGGGGGTGGGGCCAACGTCCTGACTTTC	CASSRIGGGANVLTF
TRBV7-9	-	TRBJ2-1	many	TGTGCCAGCAGCAACGGACCTCAACTGGCGGAGTTCTTC	CASSNGPQLAEFF
TRBV27	TRBD1	TRBJ1-2	-	TGTGCCAGCAGTTTACCGGGACAGGGGGTCGATGGCTACACCTTC	CASSLPGQGVDGYTF
TRBV7-2	TRBD2	TRBJ2-3	few	TGTGCCAGCAGCTTGGGAGGGGTTTTCGTAGATACGCAGTATTTT	CASSLGGVFVDTQYF
TRBV29-1	TRBD1	TRBJ1-1	-	TGCAGCGGGAGTTCCTACAGGGGAGGCGGCACTGAAGCTTTCTTT	CSGSSYRGGGTEAFF
TRBV28	-	TRBJ2-3	many	TGTGCCACGGTGGGGGGGCCTTCAGATACGCAGTATTTT	CATVGGPSDTQYF
TRBV5-1	-	TRBJ1-3	many	TGCGCCAGCGCAACCGGGCTAGTTGGAAACACCATATATTTT	CASATGLVGNTIYF
TRBV5-1	-	TRBJ2-1	few	TGCGCCAGCAGCTTGAATGACAATGAGCAGTTCTTC	CASSLNDNEQFF
TRBV19	TRBD1	TRBJ1-1	few	TGTGCCAGTAGTCCCACAGGGGGAGGCGAAGCTTTCTTT	CASSPTGGGEAFF
TRBV20-1	-	TRBJ1-5	many	TGCAGTGCTAGGGTAGATCAGCCCCAGCATTTT	CSARVDQPQHF
TRBV24-1	-	TRBJ1-1	many	TGTGCCACCAGTGGTGGCACTGAAGCTTTCTTT	CATSGGTEAFF
TRBV7-8	TRBD2	TRBJ2-5	-	TGTGCCAGCAGCCTAAGGCTAGCGGCCGAGACCCAGTACTTC	CASSLRLAAETQYF
TRBV5-4	-	TRBJ2-3	-	TGTGCCAGCAGCTTGGAGAGCGTTACGCAGTATTTT	CASSLESVTQYF
TRBV5-6	TRBD2	TRBJ2-3	-	TGTGCCAGCAGCTTGGCCGGACTCATAGCGGGATACACAGATACGCAGTATTTT	CASSLAGLIAGYTDTQYF
TRBV3-1	TRBD1	TRBJ1-3	few	TGTGCCAGCAGCCAAGTCCCTGGAGGCATATCGGGACAGGGAAACACCGTATATTTT	CASSQVPGGISGQGNTVYF
TRBV6-1	TRBD1	TRBJ1-5	-	TGTGCCAGCAGTCCGGACAGGGGGCGGGAGCAGCCCCAGCATTTT	CASSPDRGREQPQHF
TRBV5-1	-	TRBJ2-3	many	TGCGCCAGCAGCTTGGCTCTCATAGGCAGTAGCCGAGATACGCAGTATTTT	CASSLALIGSSRDTQYF
TRBV19	TRBD2	TRBJ2-1	-	TGTGCCAGTAGGGACCTAGGACTAGCGGGGGGAAAAAATGAGCAGTTCTTC	CASRDLGLAGGKNEQFF
TRBV7-9	-	TRBJ1-1	-	TGTGCCAGCAGCTACCGCCTTGAATTCAAGCCACACACTGAAGCTTTCTTT	CASSYRLEFKPHTEAFF
TRBV6-1	-	TRBJ2-3	many	TGTGCCAGCACCGAAGGAGGGGCAGATACGCAGTATTTT	CASTEGGADTQYF
TRBV29-1	TRBD2	TRBJ2-1	many	TGCAGCGCCGCCATAGCGGGAGGGCCCAATGAGCAGTTCTTC	CSAAIAGGPNEQFF
TRBV6-1	-	TRBJ1-6	-	TGTGCCAGCAGAGCAAACTCCTATAATTCACCCCTCCACTTT	CASRANSYNSPLHF
TRBV7-2	-	TRBJ1-1	many	TGTGCCAGCAGCCGTGAAGCTTTCTTT	CASSREAFF
TRBV3-1	-	TRBJ2-1	many	TGTGCCAGCAGCGGGAGTAGCGATTACAATGAGCAGTTCTTC	CASSGSSDYNEQFF
TRBV7-9	-	TRBJ2-7	many	TGTGCCAGCAGCCCAGGCGCAGCCTATACCTACGAGCAGTACTTC	CASSPGAAYTYEQYF
TRBV4-2	-	TRBJ2-7	few	TGTGCCAGCAGCCAAGATCGATCCCGGGAGCAGTACTTC	CASSQDRSREQYF
TRBV28	-	TRBJ2-1	many	TGTGCCAGCAGTTTATTCCAGAGGGCAGCGAATTACAATGAGCAGTTCTTC	CASSLFQRAANYNEQFF
TRBV6-1	-	TRBJ2-1	few	TGTGCCAGCAGACTTCGAAATGAGCAGTTCTTC	CASRLRNEQFF
TRBV15	-	TRBJ1-2	-	TGTGCCACCAGCAGAGTCCTGGACAGTGAAGGCTACACCTTC	CATSRVLDSEGYTF
TRBV19	TRBD2	TRBJ2-1	-	TGTGCCAGTAGTAGCGGGAGGGCCTGGAGTTTTGAGCAGTTCTTC	CASSSGRAWSFEQFF
TRBV4-1	TRBD1	TRBJ1-1	many	TGCGCCAGCAGCAAGGGGGCCACTGAAGCTTTCTTT	CASSKGATEAFF
TRBV7-8	TRBD2	TRBJ2-1	many	TGTGCCAGCAGCCTAGACGGAGCGGGACTTCCCCCGGCTGAGCAGTTCTTC	CASSLDGAGLPPAEQFF
TRBV20-1	TRBD1	TRBJ2-1	many	TGCAGTGCTAGAGAGTCCGGGACAGGGTGGGATGAGCAGTTCTTC	CSARESGTGWDEQFF
TRBV25-1	TRBD1	TRBJ1-1	-	TGTGCCAGCCACTCTACTAAACAGGGGCTCTCGAACACTGGAGCTTTCTTT	CASHSTKQGLSNTGAFF
TRBV7-9	-	TRBJ2-3	many	TGTGCCAGCAGCTTAGCCTTCGGACACACAGATACGCAGTATTTT	CASSLAFGHTDTQYF
TRBV29-1	TRBD1	TRBJ1-4	few	TGCAGCGTTGAAGGGGGACAGGGGGCGGAAAAACTGTTTTTT	CSVEGGQGAEKLFF
TRBV4-1	-	TRBJ2-7	-	TGCGCCAGCAGCCAAGATCGGGCAGACTTGGGGCCCTACGAGCAGTACTTC	CASSQDRADLGPYEQYF
TRBV4-1	-	TRBJ1-1	-	TGCGCCAGCAGCCAATTGGTCGCAGGTGTCACTGAAGCTTTCTTT	CASSQLVAGVTEAFF
TRBV20-1	-	TRBJ1-1	many	TGCAGTGCTAGAGATCTCGGACACCGAGGTGAAGCTTTCTTT	CSARDLGHRGEAFF
TRBV30	-	TRBJ1-1	many	TGTGCCTGGAGTAGGGAAAGGGTCACTGAAGCTTTCTTT	CAWSRERVTEAFF
TRBV9	-	TRBJ1-3	few	TGTGCCAGCAGCCCCGACGTGGGTGGAAACACCATATATTTT	CASSPDVGGNTIYF
TRBV12-3/TRBV12-4	TRBD1	TRBJ1-2	-	TGTGCCAGCAGTTTAGACAGGGGGCGGTCGTATGAGACCTTC	CASSLDRGRSYETF
TRBV3-1	-	TRBJ1-5	many	TGTGCCAGCAGCCAAACAGAGCAGACGCCCCAGCATTTT	CASSQTEQTPQHF
TRBV5-1	-	TRBJ1-6	many	TGCGCCAGCAGCTTGGCAACTACAGGGAACGGTTCACCCCTCCACTTT	CASSLATTGNGSPLHF
TRBV12-3/TRBV12-4	-	TRBJ1-3	few	TGTGCCAGCAGGGCCTACGGGGGCGACACCATATATTTT	CASRAYGGDTIYF
TRBV7-9	TRBD1	TRBJ2-7	many	TGTGCCAGCAGCCTCCTGACAGGGTTCCACGAGCAGTACTTC	CASSLLTGFHEQYF
TRBV15	TRBD1	TRBJ2-3	few	TGTGCCACCAGCAGAGGTACCGGGACAGGGTCCACAGATACGCAGTATTTT	CATSRGTGTGSTDTQYF
TRBV3-1	-	TRBJ2-1	many	TGTGCCAGCAGCCTCACACCTCTTGGGACCAATGAGCAGTTCTTC	CASSLTPLGTNEQFF
TRBV18	-	TRBJ2-7	many	TGTGCCAGCTCACAAAGTGAGAAGTACGAGCAGTACTTC	CASSQSEKYEQYF
TRBV10-2	-	TRBJ2-6	-	TGCGCCAGCAGTGTGGTTGGTGGGGCCAACGTCCTGACTTTC	CASSVVGGANVLTF
TRBV10-2	-	TRBJ1-4	many	TGCGCCAGCGTCGGGGGCGCGGGTGAAAAACTGTTTTTT	CASVGGAGEKLFF
TRBV6-6	-	TRBJ1-1	many	TGTGCCAGCAGTTACGGGGGAAGTGCGTCGAACACTGAAGCTTTCTTT	CASSYGGSASNTEAFF
TRBV5-6	-	TRBJ1-3	few	TGTGCCAGCAGCGGCCGGAGCTCTGGAAACACCATATATTTT	CASSGRSSGNTIYF
TRBV24-1	-	TRBJ2-1	many	TGTGCCACCAGTGATGCGGGACACCGGCCCAATGAGCAGTTCTTC	CATSDAGHRPNEQFF
TRBV2	-	TRBJ2-7	many	TGTGCCAGCAGTGGTCGCGGACTAAAGGACGAGCAGTACTTC	CASSGRGLKDEQYF
TRBV24-1	TRBD2	TRBJ2-1	many	TGTGCCACCAGAGGACTAGTAAACAATGAGCAGTTCTTC	CATRGLVNNEQFF
TRBV24-1	-	TRBJ1-1	many	TGTGCCACCAGTGCCCCACAGGAAAGTGAAGCTTTCTTT	CATSAPQESEAFF
TRBV27	-	TRBJ2-7	-	TGTGCCAGCAGTTTAGCCGGGACCGCGAACTACGAGCAGTACTTC	CASSLAGTANYEQYF